This is a list of T cell receptor beta chains from one sample in a study of T cell repertoires in cytomegalovirus infection. These TCRs are of unknown antigen specificity. TCRdb passed the reads through MiXCR, listing each CDR3 protein once. The sample has about 920,000 distinct CDR3 sequences, approximately 31% seen once. The sample consisted of cultured CD8+ T cells from PBMCs, taken from culture after CMV antigen stimulation. The receptors originated from a human donor in good health (CMV status not recorded). Some clones in this sample may be carry-over from other donors' samples. The CDR3 runs from the conserved cysteine through the conserved F or W. A D gene is named only where the DNA matches it firmly. Expanded clones are given a class, and other clones once, few, many or no size at all.

J	V	D	size	CDR3	DNA
TRBJ1-5	TRBV4-1	.	few	CASSQDLWARGQPQHF	TGCGCCAGCAGCCAAGATCTCTGGGCCCGGGGTCAGCCCCAGCATTTT
TRBJ1-4	TRBV19	.	.	CASSRRGATNEKLFF	TGTGCCAGTAGTAGGAGGGGCGCAACTAATGAAAAACTGTTTTTT
TRBJ2-7	TRBV2	TRBD1	few	CASRTGGITYEQYF	TGTGCCAGCAGAACAGGGGGCATAACCTACGAGCAGTACTTC
TRBJ1-2	TRBV6-2/TRBV6-3	.	many	CASSYSGRNYGYTF	TGTGCCAGCAGTTACTCGGGAAGAAACTATGGCTACACCTTC
TRBJ1-4	TRBV5-6	TRBD1	.	CASSQGTASEKLFF	TGTGCCAGCAGCCAAGGGACAGCCTCGGAAAAACTGTTTTTT
TRBJ2-6	TRBV20-1	.	few	CSAREDNPWANVLTF	TGCAGTGCTAGAGAAGATAACCCCTGGGCCAACGTCCTGACTTTC
TRBJ2-5	TRBV7-9	.	.	CASSSNGQVEYF	TGTGCCAGCAGCTCCAACGGCCAGGTTGAGTACTTC
TRBJ2-1	TRBV6-2/TRBV6-3	.	many	CASSQGHEQFF	TGTGCCAGCAGCCAGGGCCATGAGCAGTTCTTC
TRBJ1-2	TRBV7-9	TRBD1	.	CASRPTEPRGQIYGYTF	TGTGCCAGCAGGCCGACTGAACCCCGGGGACAGATCTATGGCTACACCTTC
TRBJ1-2	TRBV4-1	TRBD1	few	CASSLDRGLIYGYTF	TGCGCCAGCAGCCTGGACAGGGGTTTGATCTATGGCTACACCTTC
TRBJ1-1	TRBV19	.	.	CASSPYGANTEAFF	TGTGCCAGTAGTCCCTATGGGGCGAACACTGAAGCTTTCTTT
TRBJ2-2	TRBV25-1	TRBD2	.	CASSVRGAGGPVKTGELFF	TGTGCCAGCAGTGTCCGTGGAGCGGGGGGGCCGGTTAAAACCGGGGAGCTGTTTTTT
TRBJ2-2	TRBV9	.	.	CASSPGAGTGELFF	TGTGCCAGCAGCCCGGGAGCGGGCACCGGGGAGCTGTTTTTT
TRBJ2-1	TRBV6-5	.	.	CASDQGWGFEQFF	TGTGCCAGCGATCAGGGGTGGGGGTTTGAGCAGTTCTTC
TRBJ2-7	TRBV27	.	.	CASRTGQGTYEQYF	TGTGCCAGCAGGACGGGTCAGGGGACCTACGAGCAGTACTTC
TRBJ2-7	TRBV5-1	.	.	CASSASVTVLSYEQYF	TGCGCCAGCAGCGCTTCCGTAACGGTACTTTCCTACGAGCAGTACTTC
TRBJ2-3	TRBV4-1	TRBD2	once	CASSQDIAGGTDTQYF	TGCGCCAGCAGCCAAGATATAGCGGGGGGGACAGATACGCAGTATTTT
TRBJ2-2	TRBV10-3	TRBD2	.	CAISLTRAGDTGELFF	TGTGCCATCAGCCTGACTAGAGCGGGGGACACCGGGGAGCTGTTTTTT
TRBJ2-7	TRBV12-3/TRBV12-4	.	.	CASSLEGQIYEQYF	TGTGCCAGCAGCTTGGAGGGACAGATCTACGAGCAGTACTTC
TRBJ2-5	TRBV6-6	.	.	CASSYSRKEETQYF	TGTGCCAGCAGTTACTCGAGGAAAGAGGAGACCCAGTACTTC
TRBJ1-2	TRBV19	.	.	CATSGREGYYGYTF	TGTGCCACCTCAGGCAGGGAGGGCTACTATGGCTACACCTTC
TRBJ1-5	TRBV12-3/TRBV12-4	.	.	CASSLPSVTYNQPQHF	TGTGCCAGCAGCCTACCGTCGGTGACTTATAATCAGCCCCAGCATTTT